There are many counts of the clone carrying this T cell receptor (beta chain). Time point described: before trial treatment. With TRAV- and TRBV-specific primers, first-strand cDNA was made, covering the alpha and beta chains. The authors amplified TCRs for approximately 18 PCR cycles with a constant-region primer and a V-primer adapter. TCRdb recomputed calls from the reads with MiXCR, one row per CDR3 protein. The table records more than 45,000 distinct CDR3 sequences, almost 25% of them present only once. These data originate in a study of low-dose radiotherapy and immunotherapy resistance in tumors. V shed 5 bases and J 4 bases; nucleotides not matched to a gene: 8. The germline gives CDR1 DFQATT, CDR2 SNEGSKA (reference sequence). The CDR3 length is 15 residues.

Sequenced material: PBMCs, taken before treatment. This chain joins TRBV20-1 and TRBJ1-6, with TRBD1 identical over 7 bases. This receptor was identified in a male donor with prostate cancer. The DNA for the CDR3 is TGCAGTGCTCAAATGGGACAGACATATAATTCACCCCTCCACTTT. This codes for CSAQMGQTYNSPLHF.